What follows is one T cell receptor beta chain and its context. Method: immunoSEQ multiplex PCR; TCRdb's copy keeps in-frame clones and lacks some. The sample contains about 68,000 clones, around 93% of which appear only once. V was shortened by 5 bases and J by 0 bases, with 15 bases between the two germline ends. Germline-derived CDR1 and CDR2 are LGHNT and FRNRAP. There are 16 residues in the CDR3. The TCR sequence derives from a man in his forties with rheumatoid arthritis. Sequences were obtained from PBMCs. V is TRBV12-5 and J is TRBJ2-3, with D tentatively TRBD1 (5 bases). This chain's CDR3 is CASGLGMGQSTDTQYF. The CDR3 nucleotides read TGTGCTAGTGGTCTGGGAATGGGGCAAAGCACAGATACGCAGTATTTT.